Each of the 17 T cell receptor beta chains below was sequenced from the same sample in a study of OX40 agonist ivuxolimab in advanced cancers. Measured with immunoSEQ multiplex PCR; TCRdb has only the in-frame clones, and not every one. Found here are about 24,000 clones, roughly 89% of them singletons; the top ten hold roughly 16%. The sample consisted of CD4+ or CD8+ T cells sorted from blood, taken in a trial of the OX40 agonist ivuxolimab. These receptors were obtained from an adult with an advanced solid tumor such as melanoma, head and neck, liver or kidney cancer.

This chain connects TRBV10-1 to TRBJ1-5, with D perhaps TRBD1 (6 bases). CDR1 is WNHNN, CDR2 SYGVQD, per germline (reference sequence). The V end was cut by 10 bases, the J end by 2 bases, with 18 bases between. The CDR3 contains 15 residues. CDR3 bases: TGCGCCACCGAATTCCTGACAGGATGCAATCAGCCCCAGCATTTT. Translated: CATEFLTGCNQPQHF.

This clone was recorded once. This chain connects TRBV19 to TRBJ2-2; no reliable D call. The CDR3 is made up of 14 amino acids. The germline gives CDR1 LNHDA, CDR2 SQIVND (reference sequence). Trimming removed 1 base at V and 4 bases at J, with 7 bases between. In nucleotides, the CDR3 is TGTGCCAGTAGTATAGCACAGTTCACCGGGGAGCTGTTTTTT. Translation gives CASSIAQFTGELFF. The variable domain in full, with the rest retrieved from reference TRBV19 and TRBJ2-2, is DGGITQSPKYLFRKEGQNVTLSCEQNLNHDAMYWYRQDPGQGLRLIYYSQIVNDFQKGDIAEGYSVSREKKESFPLTVTSAQKNPTAFYLCASSIAQFTGELFFGEGSRLTVL.

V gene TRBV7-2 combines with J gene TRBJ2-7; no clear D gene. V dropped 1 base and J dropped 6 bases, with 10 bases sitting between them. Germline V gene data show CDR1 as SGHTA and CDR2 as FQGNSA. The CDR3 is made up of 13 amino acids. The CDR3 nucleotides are TGTGCCAGCAGCTTAGATCTCGCTCGCGAGCAGTACTTC. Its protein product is CASSLDLAREQYF.

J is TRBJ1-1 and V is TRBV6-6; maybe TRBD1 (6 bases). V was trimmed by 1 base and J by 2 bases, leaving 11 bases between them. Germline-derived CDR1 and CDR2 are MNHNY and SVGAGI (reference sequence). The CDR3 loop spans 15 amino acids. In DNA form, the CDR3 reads TGTGCCAGCAGTTACTTCAGGGGAACCAACACTGAAGCTTTCTTT. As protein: CASSYFRGTNTEAFF.

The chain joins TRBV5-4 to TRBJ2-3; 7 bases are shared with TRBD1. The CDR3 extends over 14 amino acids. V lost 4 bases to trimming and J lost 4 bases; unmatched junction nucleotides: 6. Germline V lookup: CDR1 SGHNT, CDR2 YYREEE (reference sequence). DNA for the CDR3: TGTGCCAGCAGCCCGAGACAGGGTTCAGATACGCAGTATTTT. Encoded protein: CASSPRQGSDTQYF.

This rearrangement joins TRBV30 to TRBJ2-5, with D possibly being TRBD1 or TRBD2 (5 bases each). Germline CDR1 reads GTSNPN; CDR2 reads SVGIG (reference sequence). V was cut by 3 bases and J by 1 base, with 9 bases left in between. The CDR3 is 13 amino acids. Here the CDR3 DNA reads TGTGCCTGGAGCCCAGGGACCCAAGAGACCCAGTACTTC. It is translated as CAWSPGTQETQYF.

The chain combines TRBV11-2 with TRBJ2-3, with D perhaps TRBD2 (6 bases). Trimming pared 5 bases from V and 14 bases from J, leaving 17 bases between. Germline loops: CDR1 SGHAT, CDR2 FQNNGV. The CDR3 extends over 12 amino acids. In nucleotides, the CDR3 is TGTGCCAGCAGCCTTGGACTATATCGAACGTATTTT. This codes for CASSLGLYRTYF.

The CDR3 here is CAISEGGSGRTEQYF. The CDR3 region has the DNA TGTGCCATCAGTGAGGGAGGTAGCGGGAGGACCGAGCAGTACTTC. The chain links TRBV10-3 to TRBJ2-7; 10 positions match TRBD2. The V gene end was trimmed by 2 bases and the J gene end by 6 bases; junction bases not matched to a gene: 7. Looked up from germline, CDR1 is ENHRY and CDR2 is SYGVKD. CDR3 length: 15 residues.

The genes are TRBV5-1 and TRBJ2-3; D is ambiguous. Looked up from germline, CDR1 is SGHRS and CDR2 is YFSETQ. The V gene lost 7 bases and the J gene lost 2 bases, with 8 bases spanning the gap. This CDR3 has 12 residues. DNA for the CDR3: TGCGCCAGCGGGATCTCCACAGATACGCAGTATTTT. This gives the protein CASGISTDTQYF.

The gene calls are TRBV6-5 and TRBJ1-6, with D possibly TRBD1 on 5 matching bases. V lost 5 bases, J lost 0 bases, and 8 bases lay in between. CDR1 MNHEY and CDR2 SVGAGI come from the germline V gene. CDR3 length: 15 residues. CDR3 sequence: CASSPDSSYNSPLHF. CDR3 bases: TGTGCCAGCAGTCCTGACAGCTCCTATAATTCACCCCTCCACTTT.

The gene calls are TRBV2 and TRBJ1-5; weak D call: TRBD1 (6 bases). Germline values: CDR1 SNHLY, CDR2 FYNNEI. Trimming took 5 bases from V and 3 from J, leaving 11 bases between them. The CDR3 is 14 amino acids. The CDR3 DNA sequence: TGTGCCAGCAGTCGACCAGGGGTCAATCAGCCCCAGCATTTT. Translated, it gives CASSRPGVNQPQHF.

CDR3 in DNA: TGTGCCAGCAGCATCCAGCCTGGGTCCACGGCAGATACGCAGTATTTT. Protein product: CASSIQPGSTADTQYF. The chain employs TRBV9 and TRBJ2-3; D gene ambiguous. The length of the CDR3 is 16 residues. V was shortened by 4 bases and J by 4 bases, with 19 bases between the two germline ends. Germline V lookup: CDR1 SGDLS, CDR2 YYNGEE.

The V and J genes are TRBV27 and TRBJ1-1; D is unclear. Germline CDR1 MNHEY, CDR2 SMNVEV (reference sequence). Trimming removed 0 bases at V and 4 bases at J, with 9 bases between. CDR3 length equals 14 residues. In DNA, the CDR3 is TGTGCCAGCAGTTTATCGGGTGGAGGCACTGAAGCTTTCTTT. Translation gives CASSLSGGGTEAFF.

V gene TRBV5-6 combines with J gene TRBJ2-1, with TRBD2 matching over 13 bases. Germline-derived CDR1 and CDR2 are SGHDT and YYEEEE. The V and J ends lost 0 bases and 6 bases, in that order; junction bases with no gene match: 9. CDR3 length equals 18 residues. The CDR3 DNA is TGTGCCAGCAGCTTGGGGGAACTCCGACTAGCGGGAGGCAATGAGCAGTTCTTC. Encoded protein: CASSLGELRLAGGNEQFF.

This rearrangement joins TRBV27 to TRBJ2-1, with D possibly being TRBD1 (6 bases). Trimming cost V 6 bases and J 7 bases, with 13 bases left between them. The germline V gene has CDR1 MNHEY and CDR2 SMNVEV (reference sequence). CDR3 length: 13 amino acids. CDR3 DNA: TGTGCCAGCAGGGAAACAGGGAAAAATGAGCAGTTCTTC. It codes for CASRETGKNEQFF.

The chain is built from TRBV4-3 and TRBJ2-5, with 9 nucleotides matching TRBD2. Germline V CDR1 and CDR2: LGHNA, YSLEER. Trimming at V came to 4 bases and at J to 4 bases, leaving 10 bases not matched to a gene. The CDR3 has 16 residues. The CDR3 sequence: CASSLDGGRAGETQYF. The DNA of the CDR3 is TGCGCCAGCAGCCTTGACGGCGGGAGGGCTGGAGAGACCCAGTACTTC.

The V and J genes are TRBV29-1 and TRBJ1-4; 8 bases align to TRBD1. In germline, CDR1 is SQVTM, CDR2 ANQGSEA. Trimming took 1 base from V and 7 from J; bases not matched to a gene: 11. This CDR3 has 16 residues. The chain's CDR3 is CSVEGVWGQDIEKLFF. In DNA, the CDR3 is TGCAGCGTTGAAGGAGTGTGGGGACAGGACATTGAAAAACTGTTTTTT.